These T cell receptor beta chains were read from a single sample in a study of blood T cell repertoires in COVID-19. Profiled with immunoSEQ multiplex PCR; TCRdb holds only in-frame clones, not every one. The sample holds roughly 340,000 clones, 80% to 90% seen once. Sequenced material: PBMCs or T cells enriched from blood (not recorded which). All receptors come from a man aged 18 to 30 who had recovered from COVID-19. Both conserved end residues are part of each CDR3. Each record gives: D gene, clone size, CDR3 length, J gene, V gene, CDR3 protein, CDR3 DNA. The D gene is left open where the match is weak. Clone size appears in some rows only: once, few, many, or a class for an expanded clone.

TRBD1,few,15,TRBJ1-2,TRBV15,CATRGLGQGSYGYTF,TGTGCCACCAGGGGGTTGGGACAGGGATCCTATGGCTACACCTTC
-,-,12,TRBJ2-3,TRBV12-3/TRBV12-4,CASSQATDTQYF,TGTGCCAGCAGTCAAGCCACAGATACGCAGTATTTT
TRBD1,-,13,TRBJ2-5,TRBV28,CAGGQGASGTQYF,TGTGCCGGGGGACAGGGGGCGAGCGGGACCCAGTACTTC
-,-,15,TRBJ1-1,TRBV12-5,CASGLVLRGLGEAFF,TGTGCTAGTGGTTTGGTACTCAGGGGTCTCGGTGAAGCTTTCTTT
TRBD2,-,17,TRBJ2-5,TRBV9,CASSLGLAGGIQETQYF,TGTGCCAGCAGCTTGGGACTAGCGGGGGGGATCCAAGAGACCCAGTACTTC
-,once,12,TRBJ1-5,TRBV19,CASSNENRPQHF,TGTGCCAGTAGTAACGAGAACCGACCCCAGCATTTT
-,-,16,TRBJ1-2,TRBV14,CASSQNTGSRGIGYTF,TGTGCCAGCAGCCAAAACACAGGCTCGAGGGGGATTGGCTACACCTTC
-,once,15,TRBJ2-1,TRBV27,CASSFAPGSSNEQFF,TGTGCCAGCAGTTTCGCCCCAGGCAGCAGCAATGAGCAGTTCTTC
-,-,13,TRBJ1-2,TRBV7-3,CASSLQQGQGYTF,TGTGCCAGCAGCTTACAACAGGGTCAAGGCTACACCTTC
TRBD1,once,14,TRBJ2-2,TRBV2,CARDTGANTGELFF,TGTGCCAGAGATACAGGGGCGAACACCGGGGAGCTGTTTTTT
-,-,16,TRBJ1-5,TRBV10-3,CAISVGTINSNQPQHF,TGTGCCATCAGTGTAGGGACAATTAATAGCAATCAGCCCCAGCATTTT
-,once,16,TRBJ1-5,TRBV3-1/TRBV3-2,CASSQNTGFGNQPQHF,TGTGCCAGCAGCCAAAATACAGGGTTTGGCAATCAGCCCCAGCATTTT
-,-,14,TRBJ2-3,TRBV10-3,CAIRREYNTDTQYF,TGTGCCATCAGGAGGGAGTATAACACAGATACGCAGTATTTT
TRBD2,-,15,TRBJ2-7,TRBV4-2,CASSQLAGGLYEQYF,TGTGCCAGCAGCCAACTAGCGGGGGGCTTATACGAGCAGTACTTC
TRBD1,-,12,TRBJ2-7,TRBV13,CASSINRGWWYF,TGTGCCAGCAGCATCAACAGGGGTTGGTGGTACTTC
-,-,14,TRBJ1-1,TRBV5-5,CASSSRVGNTEAFF,TGTGCCAGCAGCTCCAGGGTAGGAAACACTGAAGCTTTCTTT
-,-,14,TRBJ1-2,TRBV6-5,CASSSMGGPGGYTF,TGTGCCAGCAGTTCTATGGGGGGACCTGGTGGCTACACCTTC
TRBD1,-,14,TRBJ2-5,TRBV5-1,CASSRGQDQETQYF,TGCGCCAGCAGCAGGGGACAGGACCAAGAGACCCAGTACTTC
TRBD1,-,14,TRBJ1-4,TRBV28,CASSFSGGIEKLFF,TGTGCCAGCAGTTTCTCAGGGGGCATTGAAAAACTGTTTTTT
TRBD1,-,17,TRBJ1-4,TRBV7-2,CASSSRTGTATNEKLFF,TGTGCCAGCAGCTCTCGGACAGGGACCGCAACTAATGAAAAACTGTTTTTT
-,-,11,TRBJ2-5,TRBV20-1,CSAGGRKTQYF,TGCAGTGCTGGAGGGAGGAAGACCCAGTACTTC
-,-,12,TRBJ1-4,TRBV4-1,CASSQDQEKLFF,TGCGCCAGCAGCCAAGATCAAGAAAAACTGTTTTTT
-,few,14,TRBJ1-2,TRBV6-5,CASSNEGVWYGYTF,TGTGCCAGCAGTAATGAGGGGGTTTGGTATGGCTACACCTTC
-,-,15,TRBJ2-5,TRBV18,CASSPIHQNQETQYF,TGTGCCAGCTCACCCATACACCAAAACCAAGAGACCCAGTACTTC
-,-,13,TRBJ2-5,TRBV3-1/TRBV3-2,CASSQEGDETQYF,TGTGCCAGCAGCCAAGAAGGGGATGAGACCCAGTACTTC
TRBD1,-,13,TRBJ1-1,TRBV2,CASSYDRGAEAFF,TGTGCCAGCAGTTATGACAGGGGCGCTGAAGCTTTCTTT
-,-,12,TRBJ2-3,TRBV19,CASSIDGQTQYF,TGTGCCAGTAGTATCGATGGACAGACGCAGTATTTT
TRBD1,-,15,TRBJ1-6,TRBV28,CASSSRTGPAFTLHF,TGTGCCAGCAGTTCCCGGACAGGACCGGCTTTCACCCTCCACTTT
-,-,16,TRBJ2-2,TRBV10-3,CATGTGRDLSAGELFF,TGTGCCACCGGAACTGGTCGGGACTTATCGGCCGGGGAGCTGTTTTTT
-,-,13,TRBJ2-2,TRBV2,CASSTGSSGELFF,TGTGCCAGCAGTACAGGGTCCTCCGGGGAGCTGTTTTTT
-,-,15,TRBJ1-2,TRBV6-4,CASREAAASNYGYTF,TGTGCCAGCCGTGAGGCGGCCGCGTCTAACTATGGCTACACCTTC
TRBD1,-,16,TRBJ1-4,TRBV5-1,CASSSGQGRTNEKLFF,TGCGCCAGCAGCTCAGGACAGGGCCGGACTAATGAAAAACTGTTTTTT
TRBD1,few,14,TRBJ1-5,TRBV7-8,CASSSDRSNQPQHF,TGTGCCAGCAGCTCGGACAGGAGCAATCAGCCCCAGCATTTT
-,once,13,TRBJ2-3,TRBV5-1,CASSFQLTDTQYF,TGCGCCAGCAGCTTTCAACTCACAGATACGCAGTATTTT
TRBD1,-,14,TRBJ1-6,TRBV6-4,CASSGDSANSPLHF,TGTGCCAGCAGTGGGGACAGTGCCAATTCACCCCTCCACTTT
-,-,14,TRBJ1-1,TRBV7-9,CASSPDGGNTEAFF,TGTGCCAGCAGCCCCGATGGAGGGAACACTGAAGCTTTCTTT
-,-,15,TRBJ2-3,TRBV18,CASSPQRTDADTQYF,TGTGCCAGCTCACCGCAGCGGACAGATGCAGATACGCAGTATTTT
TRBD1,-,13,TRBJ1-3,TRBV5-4,CAGSGGSGNTIYF,TGTGCCGGCTCAGGGGGCTCTGGAAACACCATATATTTT
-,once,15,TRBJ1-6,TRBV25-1,CASSRTGNFRSPLHF,TGTGCCAGCAGTAGAACAGGGAATTTTAGGTCACCCCTCCACTTT
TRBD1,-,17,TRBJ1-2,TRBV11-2,CASSPSLGTGANYGYTF,TGTGCCAGCAGCCCCTCCCTAGGGACAGGGGCAAACTATGGCTACACCTTC
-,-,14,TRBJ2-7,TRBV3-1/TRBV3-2,CASSQGSGFGEQYF,TGTGCCAGCAGCCAAGGAAGCGGGTTCGGCGAGCAGTACTTC
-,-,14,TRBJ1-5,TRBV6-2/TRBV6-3,CASSYSWTTTGQHF,TGTGCCAGCAGTTACTCATGGACAACCACCGGCCAGCATTTT
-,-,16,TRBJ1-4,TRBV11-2,CASSSLTDSVGEKLFF,TGTGCCAGCAGCTCCCTAACGGACAGCGTTGGGGAAAAACTGTTTTTT
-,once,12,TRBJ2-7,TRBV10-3,CAISMTVYEQYF,TGTGCCATCAGTATGACAGTCTACGAGCAGTACTTC
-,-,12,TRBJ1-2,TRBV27,CASRQGNYGYTF,TGTGCCAGCAGGCAGGGAAACTATGGCTACACCTTC
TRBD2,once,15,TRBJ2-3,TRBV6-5,CASSYTTSGSDTQYF,TGTGCCAGCAGTTACACGACTAGCGGGAGTGATACGCAGTATTTT
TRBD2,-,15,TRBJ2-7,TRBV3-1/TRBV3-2,CASSQEALAGYEQYF,TGTGCCAGCAGCCAAGAAGCGCTAGCGGGCTACGAGCAGTACTTC
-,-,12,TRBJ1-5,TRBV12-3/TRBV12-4,CASSRLNQPQHF,TGTGCCAGCAGTCGTCTAAATCAGCCCCAGCATTTT
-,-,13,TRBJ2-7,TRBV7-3,CASSFSTRDEQYF,TGTGCCAGCAGCTTTTCGACCAGGGACGAGCAGTACTTC
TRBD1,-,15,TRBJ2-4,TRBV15,CATSRDVAGGNIQYF,TGTGCCACCAGCAGAGATGTGGCAGGGGGAAACATTCAGTACTTC
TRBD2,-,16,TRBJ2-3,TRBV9,CASSVAIAGVTDTQYF,TGTGCCAGCAGCGTAGCGATAGCGGGGGTCACAGATACGCAGTATTTT
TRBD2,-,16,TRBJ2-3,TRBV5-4,CASRRTSGGYTDTQYF,TGTGCCAGCAGACGGACTAGCGGGGGGTACACAGATACGCAGTATTTT